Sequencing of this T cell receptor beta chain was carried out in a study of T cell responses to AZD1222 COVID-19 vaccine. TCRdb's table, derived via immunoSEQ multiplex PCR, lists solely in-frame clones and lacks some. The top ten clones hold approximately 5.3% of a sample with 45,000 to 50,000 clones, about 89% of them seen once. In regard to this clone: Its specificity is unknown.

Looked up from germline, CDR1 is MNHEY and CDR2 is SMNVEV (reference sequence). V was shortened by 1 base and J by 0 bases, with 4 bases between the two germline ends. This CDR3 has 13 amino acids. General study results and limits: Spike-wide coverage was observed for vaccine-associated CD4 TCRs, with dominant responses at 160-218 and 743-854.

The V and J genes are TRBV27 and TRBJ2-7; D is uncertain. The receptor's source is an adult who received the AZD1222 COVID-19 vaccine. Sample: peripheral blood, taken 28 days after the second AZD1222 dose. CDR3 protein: CASSLFSSYEQYF. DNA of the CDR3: TGTGCCAGCAGTTTATTTAGCTCCTACGAGCAGTACTTC.